The next 30 T cell receptor beta chains were all read from a single sample in a study of cytotoxic CD8 clonotypes in ibrutinib-treated CLL. Repertoires were generated with immunoSEQ multiplex PCR, while TCRdb's copy carries only in-frame clones and drops some. This table has under 300,000 clones, roughly 70% appearing once. The source was PBMCs, collected after 24 months of ibrutinib treatment. These receptor sequences come from a human donor with chronic lymphocytic leukemia.

The rearrangement links TRBV7-3 to TRBJ1-5; D is uncertain. Germline-derived CDR1 and CDR2 are SGHTA and FQGTGA. CDR3 size: 15 residues. With 0 bases removed from V and 3 bases from J, the gap between germline ends came to 9 bases. The CDR3 DNA reads TGTGCCAGCAGCTTAACGGCAGGAAACAATCAGCCCCAGCATTTT. It translates to CASSLTAGNNQPQHF.

The chain couples TRBV5-8 to TRBJ2-3; D gene ambiguous. The CDR3 covers 14 residues. The V gene's germline CDR1 is SGHTS and CDR2 YDEGEE. Trimming removed 4 bases from V and 0 bases from J, with 9 bases in between. DNA of the CDR3: TGTGCCAGCAGCAACTCCTACAGCACAGATACGCAGTATTTT. Translated, it gives CASSNSYSTDTQYF.

This clone was detected a few times. The chain uses TRBV4-2 and TRBJ2-2; weak D call: TRBD2 (5 bases). CDR3 length equals 11 residues. V was shortened by 8 bases and J by 9 bases, with 10 bases between the two germline ends. The germline V gene encodes CDR1 LGHNA and CDR2 YNFKEQ. In nucleotides, the CDR3 is TGTGCCAGCGGGTGGAGGAGGGAGCTGTTTTTT. It codes for CASGWRRELFF.

This clone showed up just once. The gene calls are TRBV4-3 and TRBJ2-7; TRBD1 might be the D (5 bases). Germline CDR1 LGHNA, CDR2 YSLEER. The CDR3 runs to 13 residues. The ends were cut back, 4 bases at V and 5 bases at J, with 12 bases in the middle. This CDR3 is CASSPPGSDEQYF. The CDR3, as DNA: TGCGCCAGCAGCCCCCCAGGGTCCGACGAGCAGTACTTC.

The CDR3, as DNA: TGTGCCAGTAGTATTGAGGGGATGAACACTGAAGCTTTCTTT. It translates to CASSIEGMNTEAFF. The V call is TRBV19, the J call TRBJ1-1; maybe TRBD1 (5 bases). The CDR3 contains 14 residues. V dropped 3 bases and J dropped 0 bases, with 8 bases sitting between them. CDR1 is LNHDA, CDR2 SQIVND, per germline (reference sequence).

This clone showed up just a few times. The rearrangement joins TRBV5-1 to TRBJ2-1; possible D gene TRBD1, 7 bases. CDR1 and CDR2 from the germline V gene are SGHRS and YFSETQ. Trimming took off 5 bases at V and 6 bases at J, with 24 bases between the two ends. The CDR3 is 17 amino acids. CDR3 amino acids: CASSHKTGGTAVNEQFF. CDR3 nucleotides: TGCGCCAGCAGTCATAAAACCGGAGGGACAGCAGTCAATGAGCAGTTCTTC.

The chain uses TRBV19 and TRBJ2-1; D uncertain. CDR3 size: 12 residues. V lost 3 bases and J 5 bases, leaving 5 bases between the germline ends. The germline V gene has CDR1 LNHDA and CDR2 SQIVND (reference sequence). CDR3 residues: CASSIVNNEQFF. CDR3 sequence (DNA): TGTGCCAGTAGTATCGTTAACAATGAGCAGTTCTTC.

This clone was counted between two and nine times. The chain joins TRBV19 to TRBJ2-7, with TRBD1 as a possible D gene (6 bases). This CDR3 spans 12 amino acids. Trimming cost V 5 bases and J 4 bases, with 9 bases left between them. The germline CDR1 and CDR2 sequences are LNHDA and SQIVND (reference sequence). The CDR3 here is CASSDRRYEQYF. The CDR3 coding sequence is TGTGCCAGTAGTGACAGGCGGTACGAGCAGTACTTC.

The chain carries TRBV27 and TRBJ2-1; 9 nucleotides line up with TRBD2. Germline values: CDR1 MNHEY, CDR2 SMNVEV (reference sequence). The CDR3 runs 14 residues. After removal of 4 bases from V and 8 bases from J, the junction contained 6 bases not matched to a gene. CDR3: CASSYSGSFYEQFF. The CDR3 nucleotides are TGTGCCAGCAGTTATAGCGGGAGTTTCTATGAGCAGTTCTTC.

This clone has only one observation. The chain joins TRBV29-1 to TRBJ2-7, with D perhaps matching TRBD2 (5 bases). Trimming shortened V by 2 bases and J by 4 bases, and 15 bases separated the two germline ends. Germline V gene lookup returns CDR1 SQVTM and CDR2 ANQGSEA. This CDR3 is 14 amino acids long. The CDR3 loop reads CSVERRGQTYEQYF. CDR3 sequence (DNA): TGCAGCGTTGAACGCCGGGGTCAGACTTACGAGCAGTACTTC.

J is TRBJ1-5 and V is TRBV2; unclear D gene. The V gene lost 4 bases and the J gene lost 4 bases, with 5 bases spanning the gap. The CDR3 has 12 amino acids. Germline V CDR1 and CDR2: SNHLY, FYNNEI. As DNA, the CDR3 is TGTGCCAGCAGTGGCATGAATCAGCCCCAGCATTTT. It codes for CASSGMNQPQHF.

The chain has TRBV18 and TRBJ1-2; D is perhaps TRBD1 (6 bases). V lost 2 bases to trimming and J lost 5 bases, with 24 bases between them. The germline V gene has CDR1 KGHSH and CDR2 LQKENI. The CDR3 loop spans 18 amino acids. The CDR3 DNA sequence: TGTGCCAGCTCACCATATTTTGCGGGGGGGGCTACTGCTTATGGCTACACCTTC. Its translation is CASSPYFAGGATAYGYTF.

The chain uses TRBV4-2 and TRBJ2-7; 10 positions match TRBD2. This CDR3 region has 18 residues. Per germline, CDR1 LGHNA and CDR2 YNFKEQ. The V and J ends lost 0 bases and 2 bases, in that order; junction bases with no gene match: 10. The CDR3 coding sequence is TGTGCCAGCAGCCAAGATCTCCCGCTAGCGGGAGCACCCTACGAGCAGTACTTC. Translated: CASSQDLPLAGAPYEQYF.

This clone was counted a single time. This sequence joins TRBV15 and TRBJ1-3, with a possible D match to TRBD1 (6 bases). The germline CDR1 and CDR2 sequences are LNHNV and YYDKDF (reference sequence). Trimming removed 1 base from V and 4 bases from J, with 11 bases in between. The CDR3 sequence is 15 residues long. In DNA, the CDR3 is TGTGCCACCAGCAGAGGAGGGGGACAAGGAAACACCATATATTTT. It translates to CATSRGGGQGNTIYF.

The rearrangement joins TRBV5-6 to TRBJ2-1, with 9 bases lining up with TRBD2. Unmatched junction bases numbered 6, after V lost 4 bases and J lost 4 bases. Germline values: CDR1 SGHDT, CDR2 YYEEEE. This CDR3 spans 15 amino acids. CDR3 protein: CASSKSGRSYNEQFF. As DNA, the CDR3 is TGTGCCAGCAGCAAGAGCGGGAGGTCTTACAATGAGCAGTTCTTC.

This clone was counted a few times. The gene calls are TRBV5-6 and TRBJ1-2, with D tentatively TRBD1 (6 bases). The V gene's germline CDR1 is SGHDT and CDR2 YYEEEE. The germline V and J ends were trimmed by 3 bases and 7 bases, with 16 bases remaining between them. CDR3 size: 14 residues. CDR3 loop: CASSSRAGASGYTF. The DNA of the CDR3 is TGTGCCAGCAGCTCCAGGGCGGGGGCAAGTGGCTACACCTTC.

The chain joins TRBV6-6 to TRBJ1-4, with D unclear. The CDR3 totals 13 residues. Germline V CDR1 and CDR2: MNHNY, SVGAGI (reference sequence). Trimming removed 8 bases from V and 3 bases from J, with 10 bases in between. Written as DNA, the CDR3 is TGTGCCAGCGGGTGGGAGTCTAATGAAAAACTGTTTTTT. The encoded protein is CASGWESNEKLFF.

This clone was detected only a few times. Relative to the germline gene, one junction end is altered; a read error may explain this. V gene TRBV7-7 combines with J gene TRBJ2-5; 9 bases are shared with TRBD1. The CDR3 is 13 residues long. Germline CDR1 reads SSHAT; CDR2 reads FNYEAQ (reference sequence). This CDR3 reads CASRPGQGETQYF. The CDR3 nucleotides are TGTGCTAGCAGGCCGGGACAGGGAGAGACCCAGTACTTC.

In its sample, this clone was seen a few times. The rearrangement uses TRBV2 and TRBJ1-1; D unclear. V was shortened by 8 bases and J by 0 bases, with 1 base between the two germline ends. The CDR3 loop spans 10 amino acids. Germline CDR1 reads SNHLY; CDR2 reads FYNNEI. DNA for the CDR3: TGTGCCAGCTTGAACACTGAAGCTTTCTTT. Translated: CASLNTEAFF.

CDR3 region: CASSKSGTIYNEQFF. The CDR3 nucleotides are TGTGCCAGCAGCAAGAGTGGGACCATCTACAATGAGCAGTTCTTC. The V gene is TRBV9, the J gene TRBJ2-1; either TRBD1 or TRBD2 may supply D (5 bases each). The CDR3 is 15 amino acids. Per the germline V gene, CDR1 is SGDLS and CDR2 is YYNGEE. Trimming pared 4 bases from V and 3 bases from J, leaving 14 bases between. Filled out from reference TRBV9 and TRBJ2-1, the complete variable domain reads DSGVTQTPKHLITATGQRVTLRCSPRSGDLSVYWYQQSLDQGLQFLIQYYNGEERAKGNILERFSAQQFPDLHSELNLSSLELGDSALYFCASSKSGTIYNEQFFGPGTRLTVL.

Turning to this clone: Additional DNA sequences in this sample encode the identical CDR3. V and J are TRBV4-3 and TRBJ2-7, with D unresolved. The V end lost 0 bases, the J end lost 2 bases, and 8 bases lay between the germline ends. Germline V gene lookup returns CDR1 LGHNA and CDR2 YSLEER. The length of the CDR3 is 14 residues. The CDR3 region is CASSQELGTYEQYF. The DNA of the CDR3 is TGCGCCAGCAGCCAAGAATTGGGTACCTACGAGCAGTACTTC.

This clone has more than one count but fewer than ten. The V gene is TRBV7-3, the J gene TRBJ1-1; D remains ambiguous. Trimming shortened V by 2 bases and J by 8 bases, and 9 bases separated the two germline ends. The CDR3 is made up of 12 amino acids. The germline CDR1 and CDR2 sequences are SGHTA and FQGTGA. The CDR3 reads CASSLGVGEAFF. The CDR3 DNA reads TGTGCCAGCAGCTTAGGGGTCGGCGAAGCTTTCTTT.

The chain combines TRBV9 with TRBJ2-2, with D tentatively TRBD1 or TRBD2 (5 bases each). The germline gives CDR1 SGDLS, CDR2 YYNGEE. V lost 4 bases to trimming and J lost 5 bases, with 9 bases between them. The CDR3 has 13 amino acids. The CDR3 reads CASSQGGTGELFF. The CDR3 DNA is TGTGCCAGCAGCCAGGGCGGGACCGGGGAGCTGTTTTTT.

The V and J genes are TRBV28 and TRBJ2-3, with D hard to call. The V and J ends lost 4 bases and 0 bases respectively, with 11 bases between them. The length of the CDR3 is 15 residues. CDR1 and CDR2 (germline): MDHEN, SYDVKM. The CDR3 loop is CASSWDQPSTDTQYF. In nucleotides, the CDR3 is TGTGCCAGCAGTTGGGATCAACCTAGCACAGATACGCAGTATTTT.

This clone was counted once. The chain is built from TRBV28 and TRBJ2-5; D gene ambiguous. From germline, CDR1 is MDHEN and CDR2 SYDVKM. CDR3 length equals 11 residues. V was cut by 6 bases and J by 4 bases, with 6 bases left in between. DNA of the CDR3: TGTGCCAGCAGGACCCGAGAGACCCAGTACTTC. Residues: CASRTRETQYF.

V usage is TRBV19 and J usage is TRBJ2-1; D gene uncertain. From germline, CDR1 is LNHDA and CDR2 SQIVND (reference sequence). The V gene lost 0 bases and the J gene lost 8 bases, with 17 bases spanning the gap. The CDR3 contains 16 residues. This CDR3 reads CASSIDILALVDEQFF. The CDR3, as DNA: TGTGCCAGTAGTATAGACATTTTGGCCCTAGTAGATGAGCAGTTCTTC.

This chain joins TRBV27 and TRBJ2-3, with 8 nucleotides matching TRBD2. This CDR3 contains 17 residues. Germline V CDR1 and CDR2: MNHEY, SMNVEV (reference sequence). The V and J ends lost 6 bases and 1 base, in that order; junction bases with no gene match: 12. The CDR3 loop is CASRSGAGVYGTDTQYF. CDR3 nucleotides: TGTGCCAGCAGGAGTGGAGCGGGAGTTTATGGCACAGATACGCAGTATTTT.

The chain couples TRBV29-1 to TRBJ1-1; tentatively, D is TRBD1 (6 bases). V was trimmed by 4 bases and J by 4 bases, leaving 10 bases between them. CDR1 and CDR2 from the germline V gene are SQVTM and ANQGSEA. The CDR3 extends over 12 amino acids. CDR3 sequence: CSVVGRGTEAFF. As DNA, the CDR3 is TGCAGCGTTGTTGGCAGGGGCACTGAAGCTTTCTTT.

CDR3 sequence: CGRTGVNPYEQYF. For the CDR3, the DNA is TGCGGACGTACAGGGGTTAACCCCTACGAGCAGTACTTC. This sequence joins TRBV29-1 and TRBJ2-7, with 7 bases matching TRBD1. The CDR3 totals 13 residues. CDR1 is SQVTM and CDR2 is ANQGSEA in the germline V gene.

This chain uses TRBV6-6 with TRBJ2-7; 9 nucleotides agree with TRBD1. This CDR3 region has 12 residues. CDR1 is MNHNY and CDR2 is SVGAGI in the germline V gene (reference sequence). CDR3 region: CSLGQGPSEQYF. CDR3 coding DNA: TGTAGTTTGGGACAGGGTCCTTCGGAGCAGTACTTC.